This note documents a single TCR beta chain sequence. The antigen remains undetermined. The data are from a study of CD8+CD57+ T cells in acquired aplastic anemia. As for the study in general: Average DNA yield from sorted CD4+ and CD8+ cells was around 3.2 ug. CD4+ reads averaged about 9.9 million in healthy donors.

Study conclusions and caveats: Patients versus controls showed no significant CD8+ Simpson's diversity difference. Patients and controls had in common twenty-nine CD8+ CDR3 sequences.

The CDR3 runs 15 residues. Trimming cost V 5 bases and J 3 bases, with 17 bases left between them. Germline CDR1 ENHRY, CDR2 SYGVKD. Investigators profiled TCR beta VDJ and CDR3 from genomic DNA template. TCRdb ran MiXCR on the reads and lists one entry per CDR3 protein. Seen here are over 200,000 distinct CDR3 sequences, 61% observed once, and the top ten hold about 29%. The sequence came from a human donor in good health. Sequenced: sorted CD4+, CD8+, or CD8+CD57+ T cells (not recorded which) from PBMCs. The chain carries TRBV10-3 and TRBJ2-7; D may be TRBD1 (6 bases). The CDR3 DNA reads as TGTGCCATCAGTTTTACTCCGGGACACAACTACGAGCAGTACTTC. The encoded protein is CAISFTPGHNYEQYF.